The rows below give T cell receptor beta chains drawn from one sample of a study of T cells in localized non-small cell lung cancer. Assay: immunoSEQ multiplex PCR; the TCRdb copy retains only in-frame clones and omits some. The profile covers about 24,000 clones, with roughly 89% appearing a single time and about a fifth taken by the ten largest. The specimen was peripheral blood, collected before any cancer treatment. The receptor set was obtained from a man aged 40 to 70 with stage I squamous cell lung carcinoma. The CDR3 runs from the conserved cysteine through the conserved F or W. The order of the fields is D gene, V gene, J gene, clone size, CDR3 DNA, CDR3 protein. The D gene is left open where the match is weak. Clone size, where shown, is once, few, many, or a class for clones that have expanded.

D gene: -; V gene: TRBV5-1; J gene: TRBJ1-2; clone size: -; CDR3 DNA: TGCGCCAGCAGCTCTGACGGACACTATGGCTACACCTTC; CDR3 protein: CASSSDGHYGYTF
D gene: TRBD1; V gene: TRBV7-6; J gene: TRBJ1-6; clone size: -; CDR3 DNA: TGTGCCAGCACTGGGAGAACAGGGGTATCCTATAATTCACCCCTCCACTTT; CDR3 protein: CASTGRTGVSYNSPLHF
D gene: TRBD2; V gene: TRBV5-1; J gene: TRBJ2-2; clone size: -; CDR3 DNA: TGCGCCAGCAGCTCCCTAGCGGGGGGGCGCACCGGGGAGCTGTTTTTT; CDR3 protein: CASSSLAGGRTGELFF
D gene: -; V gene: TRBV7-9; J gene: TRBJ1-2; clone size: -; CDR3 DNA: TGTGCCAGCAGCTTAGGACTACGTGAGGTTCTCTATGGCTACACCTTC; CDR3 protein: CASSLGLREVLYGYTF
D gene: TRBD1; V gene: TRBV4-1; J gene: TRBJ2-2; clone size: -; CDR3 DNA: TGCGCCAGCAGCCAAGGGACAGGTGGGACCGGGGAGCTGTTTTTT; CDR3 protein: CASSQGTGGTGELFF
D gene: -; V gene: TRBV9; J gene: TRBJ2-7; clone size: once; CDR3 DNA: TGTGCCAGCAGCGTAGGCGACAGCTCCTACGAGCAGTACTTC; CDR3 protein: CASSVGDSSYEQYF
D gene: TRBD1; V gene: TRBV5-8; J gene: TRBJ1-1; clone size: -; CDR3 DNA: TGTGCCAGCAGCTTAGGAGGGACAGCTAACACTGAAGCTTTCTTT; CDR3 protein: CASSLGGTANTEAFF
D gene: -; V gene: TRBV11-2; J gene: TRBJ1-2; clone size: -; CDR3 DNA: TGTGCCAGCAGCTTAGAGGGGATTGGCTACACCTTC; CDR3 protein: CASSLEGIGYTF
D gene: TRBD1; V gene: TRBV19; J gene: TRBJ1-2; clone size: once; CDR3 DNA: TGTGCCAGTAGCAGACAGGGGGAAGCCTATGGCTACACCTTC; CDR3 protein: CASSRQGEAYGYTF
D gene: TRBD1; V gene: TRBV5-1; J gene: TRBJ2-2; clone size: few; CDR3 DNA: TGCGCCAGCACCCCCGTAGGACAGGGGCTTCGCACCGGGGAGCTGTTTTTT; CDR3 protein: CASTPVGQGLRTGELFF
D gene: TRBD1; V gene: TRBV10-3; J gene: TRBJ2-7; clone size: -; CDR3 DNA: TGTGCCATCAGAGGGACAGGGGCGGGGTTCTACGAGCAGTACTTC; CDR3 protein: CAIRGTGAGFYEQYF
D gene: -; V gene: TRBV1; J gene: TRBJ1-4; clone size: -; CDR3 DNA: TGCACCAGCAGCCAACGACAGACAACTAATGAAAAACTGTTTTTT; CDR3 protein: CTSSQRQTTNEKLFF
D gene: -; V gene: TRBV27; J gene: TRBJ1-4; clone size: -; CDR3 DNA: TGTGCCAGCAGTTTATACCCAATGATGCCGGCAACTAATGAAAAACTGTTTTTT; CDR3 protein: CASSLYPMMPATNEKLFF
D gene: -; V gene: TRBV5-6; J gene: TRBJ1-6; clone size: -; CDR3 DNA: TGTGCCAGCAGCTCGGGACAACTCAATTCACCCCTCCACTTT; CDR3 protein: CASSSGQLNSPLHF
D gene: -; V gene: TRBV5-5; J gene: TRBJ1-2; clone size: few; CDR3 DNA: TGTGCCAGCAGCGACCCCGACAGAAGTTACTATGGCTACACCTTC; CDR3 protein: CASSDPDRSYYGYTF
D gene: TRBD1; V gene: TRBV9; J gene: TRBJ1-1; clone size: -; CDR3 DNA: TGTGCCAGCAGCGCCCACATCAGACAGGGGCCGAACACTGAAGCTTTCTTT; CDR3 protein: CASSAHIRQGPNTEAFF
D gene: -; V gene: TRBV6-6; J gene: TRBJ2-1; clone size: -; CDR3 DNA: TGTGCCAGCAGTTACTCGAGGGCAACGGATGAGCAGTTCTTC; CDR3 protein: CASSYSRATDEQFF
D gene: -; V gene: TRBV7-3; J gene: TRBJ2-4; clone size: -; CDR3 DNA: TGTGCCAGCAGCTTGGTTGGGGTAGCCAAAAACATTCAGTACTTC; CDR3 protein: CASSLVGVAKNIQYF
D gene: -; V gene: TRBV5-1; J gene: TRBJ2-7; clone size: -; CDR3 DNA: TGTGCCAGCAGCTCCACAGAGTCCTCTTCCTCCGAGCAGTACTTC; CDR3 protein: CASSSTESSSSEQYF
D gene: TRBD2; V gene: TRBV14; J gene: TRBJ2-1; clone size: -; CDR3 DNA: TGTGCCAGCAGCCTTAGCGGGGGGCAGTCCTACAATGAGCAGTTCTTC; CDR3 protein: CASSLSGGQSYNEQFF
D gene: -; V gene: TRBV14; J gene: TRBJ2-1; clone size: -; CDR3 DNA: TGTGCCAGCAGCCAAGTATTGGGCTCCTACAATGAGCAGTTCTTC; CDR3 protein: CASSQVLGSYNEQFF
D gene: -; V gene: TRBV30; J gene: TRBJ2-7; clone size: once; CDR3 DNA: TGTGCCTGGAGGAGCGGGACAACCGAGAACTTC; CDR3 protein: CAWRSGTTENF
D gene: -; V gene: TRBV11-2; J gene: TRBJ1-3; clone size: -; CDR3 DNA: TGTGCCAGCAGCTTCTTCCAAGTCTCTGGAAACACCATATATTTT; CDR3 protein: CASSFFQVSGNTIYF
D gene: TRBD1; V gene: TRBV30; J gene: TRBJ2-7; clone size: -; CDR3 DNA: TGTGCCTGGAGTGTAGGTGACAGGGGGCGCTACGAGCAGTACTTC; CDR3 protein: CAWSVGDRGRYEQYF
D gene: -; V gene: TRBV13; J gene: TRBJ2-3; clone size: -; CDR3 DNA: TGTGCCAGCACTGTGGGGGGGCTGTCAGATACGCAGTATTTT; CDR3 protein: CASTVGGLSDTQYF
D gene: -; V gene: TRBV2; J gene: TRBJ1-6; clone size: -; CDR3 DNA: TGTGCCAGCAGTGATTCGGGTTCACCCCTCCACTTT; CDR3 protein: CASSDSGSPLHF
D gene: -; V gene: TRBV6-1; J gene: TRBJ1-1; clone size: -; CDR3 DNA: TGTGCCAGCAGCGACTGGAACACTGAAGCTTTCTTT; CDR3 protein: CASSDWNTEAFF
D gene: -; V gene: TRBV18; J gene: TRBJ2-5; clone size: -; CDR3 DNA: TGTGCCAGCTCACCTCAGGCGAAAGAGACCCAGTACTTC; CDR3 protein: CASSPQAKETQYF
D gene: -; V gene: TRBV4-1; J gene: TRBJ1-5; clone size: -; CDR3 DNA: TGCGCCAGCAGCCAATCACAGGGTTTTCATAGCAATCAGCCCCAGCATTTT; CDR3 protein: CASSQSQGFHSNQPQHF
D gene: TRBD1; V gene: TRBV9; J gene: TRBJ1-2; clone size: -; CDR3 DNA: TGTGCCAGCAGCGCCTTGGGACAGGGGGCTGTTAACTATGGCTACACCTTC; CDR3 protein: CASSALGQGAVNYGYTF
D gene: TRBD2; V gene: TRBV6-1; J gene: TRBJ2-7; clone size: -; CDR3 DNA: TGTGCCAGCAGTGAAGGCGGGGGGCCTTACGAGCAGTACTTC; CDR3 protein: CASSEGGGPYEQYF
D gene: TRBD1; V gene: TRBV6-6; J gene: TRBJ2-1; clone size: few; CDR3 DNA: TGTGCCAGCAGTCTAGAACAGGGGGTCCCCTACAATGAGCAGTTCTTC; CDR3 protein: CASSLEQGVPYNEQFF
D gene: -; V gene: TRBV27; J gene: TRBJ1-3; clone size: -; CDR3 DNA: TGTGCCAGCAGTCGACAGGCCTTCTCTGGAAACACCATATATTTT; CDR3 protein: CASSRQAFSGNTIYF
D gene: TRBD1; V gene: TRBV4-2; J gene: TRBJ2-2; clone size: -; CDR3 DNA: TGTGCCAGCAGCCAAGATAAGGGGGCGAGGACCGGGGAGCTGTTTTTT; CDR3 protein: CASSQDKGARTGELFF
D gene: TRBD2; V gene: TRBV13; J gene: TRBJ2-5; clone size: -; CDR3 DNA: TGTGCCAGCAGTAGACTAGCGGGGCCTGAAGAGACCCAGTACTTC; CDR3 protein: CASSRLAGPEETQYF
D gene: -; V gene: TRBV12-5; J gene: TRBJ1-2; clone size: -; CDR3 DNA: TGTGCTAGTGGTTTATCGATGCCGCGTGGCTACACCTTC; CDR3 protein: CASGLSMPRGYTF
D gene: -; V gene: TRBV18; J gene: TRBJ1-3; clone size: -; CDR3 DNA: TGTGCCAGCTCACCTGAGACATCGAGCTCTGGAAACACCATATATTTT; CDR3 protein: CASSPETSSSGNTIYF
D gene: TRBD2; V gene: TRBV6-4; J gene: TRBJ2-1; clone size: few; CDR3 DNA: TGTGCCAGCAGTGACGTGGCGGGGGGGTTTAATGAGCAGTTCTTC; CDR3 protein: CASSDVAGGFNEQFF
D gene: -; V gene: TRBV28; J gene: TRBJ2-7; clone size: -; CDR3 DNA: TGTGCCAGCAGTTACGGGGTTTTGTACGAGCAGTACTTC; CDR3 protein: CASSYGVLYEQYF
D gene: -; V gene: TRBV7-8; J gene: TRBJ1-1; clone size: -; CDR3 DNA: TGTGCCAGCAGCTTATATGACACCTTTGCCATGAACACTGAAGCTTTCTTT; CDR3 protein: CASSLYDTFAMNTEAFF
D gene: TRBD1; V gene: TRBV9; J gene: TRBJ1-4; clone size: -; CDR3 DNA: TGTGCCAGCAGCGTAGGGGGACAGAGCGAAAAACTGTTTTTT; CDR3 protein: CASSVGGQSEKLFF
D gene: -; V gene: TRBV7-9; J gene: TRBJ1-5; clone size: -; CDR3 DNA: TGTGCCAGCAGCCCCGACAGAAATAGCAATCAGCCCCAGCATTTT; CDR3 protein: CASSPDRNSNQPQHF
D gene: -; V gene: TRBV6-6; J gene: TRBJ2-7; clone size: -; CDR3 DNA: TGTGCCACCTCGGGGAACTCCTACGAGCAGTACTTC; CDR3 protein: CATSGNSYEQYF
D gene: TRBD1; V gene: TRBV6-5; J gene: TRBJ1-2; clone size: -; CDR3 DNA: TGTGCCAGCAGTTTTTCCGGACAGGGCGGCAGTGGCTACACCTTC; CDR3 protein: CASSFSGQGGSGYTF
D gene: -; V gene: TRBV27; J gene: TRBJ1-5; clone size: -; CDR3 DNA: TGTGCCAGCAAAGCCAGCTATAATCAGCCCCAGCATTTT; CDR3 protein: CASKASYNQPQHF
D gene: TRBD2; V gene: TRBV9; J gene: TRBJ2-1; clone size: -; CDR3 DNA: TGTGCCAGCAGCGGTAGCGGGGGGGCGGGTGAGCAGTTCTTC; CDR3 protein: CASSGSGGAGEQFF
D gene: -; V gene: TRBV4-2; J gene: TRBJ2-3; clone size: -; CDR3 DNA: TGTGCCAGCAGCTCTTCCTCCGGGACCCTCAGCACAGATACGCAGTATTTT; CDR3 protein: CASSSSSGTLSTDTQYF
D gene: TRBD2; V gene: TRBV19; J gene: TRBJ2-7; clone size: few; CDR3 DNA: TGTGCCAGTAGTATAGAGGGAGCGGGGGCCTACGAGCAGTACTTC; CDR3 protein: CASSIEGAGAYEQYF
D gene: -; V gene: TRBV10-3; J gene: TRBJ1-5; clone size: -; CDR3 DNA: TGTGCCATCAGTGGTGCCAGCAATCAGCCCCAGCATTTT; CDR3 protein: CAISGASNQPQHF
D gene: -; V gene: TRBV6-6; J gene: TRBJ1-1; clone size: -; CDR3 DNA: TGTGCCAGCAGTTACTCGCGGGTGGCGTTCTCTGAAGCTTTCTTT; CDR3 protein: CASSYSRVAFSEAFF